This paragraph covers one T cell receptor (beta chain) sequence. The antigen is undetermined. Looked up from germline, CDR1 is DFQATT and CDR2 is SNEGSKA (reference sequence). The CDR3 is 16 amino acids. V shed 3 bases and J 0 bases; nucleotides not matched to a gene: 8. Staff drew ten milliliters of peripheral blood from each donor. The sample is drawn from a study of blood T cells in healthy people across ages. Using a J-beta primer mix together with a sample-barcoded 5' primer, a second PCR was run for about 6 to 11 cycles. One entry per CDR3 protein, called by TCRdb with MiXCR from the 5' RACE reads. The sample lists some 780,000 distinct CDR3 sequences, roughly three fifths occurring once. Overall study results and limits: Naive and antigen-experienced cells were not separated, limiting conclusive comparison.

V and J are TRBV20-1 and TRBJ1-1, with 9 bases matching TRBD1. This receptor was taken from a man aged 40-55 years in good health. Source material: blood. The CDR3 here is CSASGQGRILNTEAFF. CDR3 DNA: TGCAGTGCTAGCGGACAGGGGCGAATCCTGAACACTGAAGCTTTCTTT.